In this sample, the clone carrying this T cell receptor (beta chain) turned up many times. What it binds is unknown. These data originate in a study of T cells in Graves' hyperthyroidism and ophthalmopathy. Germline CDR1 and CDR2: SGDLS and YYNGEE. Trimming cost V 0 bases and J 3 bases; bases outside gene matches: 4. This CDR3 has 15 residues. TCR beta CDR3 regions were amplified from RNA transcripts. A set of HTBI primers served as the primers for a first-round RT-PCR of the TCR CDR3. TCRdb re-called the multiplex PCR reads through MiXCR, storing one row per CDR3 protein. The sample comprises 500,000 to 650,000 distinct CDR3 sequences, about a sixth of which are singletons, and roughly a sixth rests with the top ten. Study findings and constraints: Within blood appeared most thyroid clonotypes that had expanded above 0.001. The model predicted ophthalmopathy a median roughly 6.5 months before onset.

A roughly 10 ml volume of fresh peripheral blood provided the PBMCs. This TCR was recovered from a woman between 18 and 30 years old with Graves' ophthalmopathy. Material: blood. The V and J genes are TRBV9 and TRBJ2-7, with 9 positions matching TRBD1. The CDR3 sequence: CASSVGQDRGYEQYF. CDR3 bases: TGTGCCAGCAGCGTAGGACAGGACAGGGGCTACGAGCAGTACTTC.